This T cell receptor (beta chain) was identified in a study of blood T cell repertoires in COVID-19. For the study at large: The United States, Italy and Spain supplied acute and convalescent COVID-19 samples.

J lost 1 base, V lost 1 base, and 4 bases had no gene match. CDR3 size: 16 residues. Germline V gene sequence: CDR1 LGHDT, CDR2 YNNKEL (reference sequence). Original processing methods: Reference gene primer amplification in the assay estimated nucleated cell counts. Only in-frame clones appear in the TCRdb table, and some are missing; sequencing was by immunoSEQ multiplex PCR. That table is the source of V, J and clone size, and D and trimming were worked out from the DNA. In the table there are just over 300,000 clones, about 88% of which are singletons. Participants were placed into cohorts based on the clinical history they reported.

Sequenced: PBMCs or T cells enriched from blood (not recorded which). The chain combines TRBV3-1 (or the pseudogene TRBV3-2) with TRBJ2-3; 8 bases agree with TRBD2. The sequence derives from a woman aged 40 to 55 who had recovered from COVID-19. The CDR3 protein is CASSQGSGRGTDTQYF. CDR3 in DNA: TGTGCCAGCAGCCAAGGAAGCGGGAGAGGCACAGATACGCAGTATTTT.